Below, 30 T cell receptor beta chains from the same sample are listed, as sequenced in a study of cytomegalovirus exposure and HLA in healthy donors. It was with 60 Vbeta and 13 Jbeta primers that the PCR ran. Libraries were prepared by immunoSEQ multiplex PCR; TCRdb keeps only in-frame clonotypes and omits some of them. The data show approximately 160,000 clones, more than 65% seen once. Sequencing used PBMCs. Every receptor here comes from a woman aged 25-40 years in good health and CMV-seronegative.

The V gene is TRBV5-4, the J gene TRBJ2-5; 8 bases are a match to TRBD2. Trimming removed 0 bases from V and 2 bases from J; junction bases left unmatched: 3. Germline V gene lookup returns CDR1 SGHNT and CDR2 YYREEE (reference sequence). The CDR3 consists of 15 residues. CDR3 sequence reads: CASSLAGTRQETQYF. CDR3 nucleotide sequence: TGTGCCAGCAGCTTGGCCGGGACTAGACAAGAGACCCAGTACTTC. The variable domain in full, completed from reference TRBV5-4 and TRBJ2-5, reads ETGVTQSPTHLIKTRGQQVTLRCSSQSGHNTVSWYQQALGQGPQFIFQYYREEENGRGNFPPRFSGLQFPNYSSELNVNALELDDSALYLCASSLAGTRQETQYFGPGTRLLVL.

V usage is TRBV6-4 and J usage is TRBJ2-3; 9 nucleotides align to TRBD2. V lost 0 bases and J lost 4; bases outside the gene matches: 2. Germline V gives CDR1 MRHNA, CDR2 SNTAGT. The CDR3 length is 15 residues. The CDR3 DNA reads TGTGCCAGCAGTGACTCTCTAGCGGGGTCAGATACGCAGTATTTT. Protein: CASSDSLAGSDTQYF.

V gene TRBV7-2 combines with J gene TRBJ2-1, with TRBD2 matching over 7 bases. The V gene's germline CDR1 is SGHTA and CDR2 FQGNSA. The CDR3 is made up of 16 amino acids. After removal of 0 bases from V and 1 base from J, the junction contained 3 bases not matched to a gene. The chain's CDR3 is CASSLAGGGSYNEQFF. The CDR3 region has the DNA TGTGCCAGCAGCTTAGCGGGCGGGGGTTCCTACAATGAGCAGTTCTTC.

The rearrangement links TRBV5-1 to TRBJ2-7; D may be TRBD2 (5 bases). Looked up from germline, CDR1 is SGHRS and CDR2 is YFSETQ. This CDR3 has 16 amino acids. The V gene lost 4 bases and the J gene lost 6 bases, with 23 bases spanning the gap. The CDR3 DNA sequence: TGCGCCAGCAGCATCCAAGTGAGGGTCGTGGGTGGCGAGCAGTACTTC. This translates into CASSIQVRVVGGEQYF.

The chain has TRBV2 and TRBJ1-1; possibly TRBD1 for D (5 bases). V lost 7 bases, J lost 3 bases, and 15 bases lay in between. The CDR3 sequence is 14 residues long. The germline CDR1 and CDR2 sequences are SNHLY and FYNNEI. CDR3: CASTTEEGYTEAFF. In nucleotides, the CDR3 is TGTGCCAGCACCACGGAGGAGGGGTACACTGAAGCTTTCTTT.

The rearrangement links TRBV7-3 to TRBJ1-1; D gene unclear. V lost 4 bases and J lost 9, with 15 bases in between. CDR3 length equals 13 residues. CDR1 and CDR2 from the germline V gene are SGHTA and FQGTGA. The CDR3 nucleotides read TGTGCCAGCAGCTCGTATCCGACGGGGAAAGCTTTCTTT. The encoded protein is CASSSYPTGKAFF. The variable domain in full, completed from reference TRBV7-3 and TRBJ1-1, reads GAGVSQTPSNKVTEKGKYVELRCDPISGHTALYWYRQSLGQGPEFLIYFQGTGAADDSGLPNDRFFAVRPEGSVSTLKIQRTERGDSAVYLCASSSYPTGKAFFGQGTRLTVV.

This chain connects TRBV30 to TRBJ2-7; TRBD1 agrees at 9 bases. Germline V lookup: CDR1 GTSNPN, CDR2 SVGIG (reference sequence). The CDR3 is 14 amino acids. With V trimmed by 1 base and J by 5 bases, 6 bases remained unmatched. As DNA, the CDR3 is TGTGCCTGGAGTGGGGACAGGGTGTCCAACGAGCAGTACTTC. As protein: CAWSGDRVSNEQYF.

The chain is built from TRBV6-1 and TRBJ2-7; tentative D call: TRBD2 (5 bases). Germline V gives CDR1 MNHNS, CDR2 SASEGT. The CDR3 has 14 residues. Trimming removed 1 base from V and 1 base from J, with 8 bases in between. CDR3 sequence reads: CASSEGSGSYEQYF. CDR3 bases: TGTGCCAGCAGTGAAGGGTCGGGATCCTACGAGCAGTACTTC.

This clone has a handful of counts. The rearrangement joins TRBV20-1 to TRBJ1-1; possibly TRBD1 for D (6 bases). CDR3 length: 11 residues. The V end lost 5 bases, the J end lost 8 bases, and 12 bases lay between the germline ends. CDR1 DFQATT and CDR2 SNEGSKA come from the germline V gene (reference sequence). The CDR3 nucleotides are TGCAGTGCTGTAACAGGGTACGAAGCTTTCTTT. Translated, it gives CSAVTGYEAFF.

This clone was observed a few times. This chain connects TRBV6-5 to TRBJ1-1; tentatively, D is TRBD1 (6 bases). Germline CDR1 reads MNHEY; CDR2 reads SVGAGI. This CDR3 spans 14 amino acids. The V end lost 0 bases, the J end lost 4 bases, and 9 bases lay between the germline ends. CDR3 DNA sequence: TGTGCCAGCAGTTACTCGAGGGGGGGCACTGAAGCTTTCTTT. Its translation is CASSYSRGGTEAFF.

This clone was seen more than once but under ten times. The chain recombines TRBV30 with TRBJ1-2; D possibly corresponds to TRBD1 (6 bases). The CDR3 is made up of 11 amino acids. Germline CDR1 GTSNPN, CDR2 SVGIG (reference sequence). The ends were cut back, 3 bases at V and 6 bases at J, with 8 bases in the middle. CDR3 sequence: CAWSQGHGYTF. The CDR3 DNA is TGTGCCTGGAGCCAGGGGCATGGCTACACCTTC. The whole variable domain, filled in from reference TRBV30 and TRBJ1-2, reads SQTIHQWPATLVQPVGSPLSLECTVEGTSNPNLYWYRQAAGRGLQLLFYSVGIGQISSEVPQNLSASRPQDRQFILSSKKLLLSDSGFYLCAWSQGHGYTFGSGTRLTVV.

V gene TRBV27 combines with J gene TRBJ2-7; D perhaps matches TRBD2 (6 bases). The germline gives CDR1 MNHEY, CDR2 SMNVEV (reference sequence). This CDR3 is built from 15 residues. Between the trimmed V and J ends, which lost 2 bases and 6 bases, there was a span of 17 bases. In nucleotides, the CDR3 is TGTGCCAGCAGTTTAGAAGGGCAGGGACTGGCCGAGCAGTACTTC. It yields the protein CASSLEGQGLAEQYF.

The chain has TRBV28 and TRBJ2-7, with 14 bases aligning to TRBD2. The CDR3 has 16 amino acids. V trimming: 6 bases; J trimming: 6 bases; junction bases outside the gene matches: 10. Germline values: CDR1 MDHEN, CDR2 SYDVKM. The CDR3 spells CASSPPGLAGVSEQYF. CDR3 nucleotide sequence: TGTGCCAGCAGCCCACCGGGACTAGCGGGAGTAAGCGAGCAGTACTTC.

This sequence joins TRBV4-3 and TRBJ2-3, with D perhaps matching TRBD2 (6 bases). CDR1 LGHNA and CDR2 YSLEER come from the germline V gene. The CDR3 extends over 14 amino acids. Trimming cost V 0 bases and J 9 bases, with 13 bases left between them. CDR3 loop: CASSQDQTGRTQYF. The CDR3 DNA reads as TGCGCCAGCAGCCAAGACCAAACGGGGAGGACGCAGTATTTT.

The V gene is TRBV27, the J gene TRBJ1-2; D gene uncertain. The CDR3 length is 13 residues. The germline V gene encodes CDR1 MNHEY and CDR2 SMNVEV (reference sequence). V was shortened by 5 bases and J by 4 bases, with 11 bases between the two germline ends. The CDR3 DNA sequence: TGTGCCAGCAGTCCCCCGGGGAGCTATGGCTACACCTTC. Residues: CASSPPGSYGYTF.

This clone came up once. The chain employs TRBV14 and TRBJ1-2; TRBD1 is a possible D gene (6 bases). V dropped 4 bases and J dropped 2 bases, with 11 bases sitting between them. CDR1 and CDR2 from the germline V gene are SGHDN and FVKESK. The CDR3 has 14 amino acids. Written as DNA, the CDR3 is TGTGCCAGCAGCCCCAGGGGAGGGAACTATGGCTACACCTTC. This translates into CASSPRGGNYGYTF.

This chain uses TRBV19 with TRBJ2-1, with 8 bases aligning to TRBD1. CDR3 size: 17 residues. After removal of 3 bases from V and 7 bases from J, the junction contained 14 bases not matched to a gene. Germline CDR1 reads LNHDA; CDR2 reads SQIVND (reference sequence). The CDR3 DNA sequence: TGTGCCAGTAGTATGGGTGGGGCAGCAGGGGGCTGGAATGAGCAGTTCTTC. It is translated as CASSMGGAAGGWNEQFF. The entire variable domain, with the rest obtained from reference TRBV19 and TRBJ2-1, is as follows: DGGITQSPKYLFRKEGQNVTLSCEQNLNHDAMYWYRQDPGQGLRLIYYSQIVNDFQKGDIAEGYSVSREKKESFPLTVTSAQKNPTAFYLCASSMGGAAGGWNEQFFGPGTRLTVL.

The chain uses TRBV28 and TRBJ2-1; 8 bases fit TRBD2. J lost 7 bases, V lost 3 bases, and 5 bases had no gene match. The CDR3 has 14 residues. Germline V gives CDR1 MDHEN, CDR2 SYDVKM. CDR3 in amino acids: CASSLGLVGNEQFF. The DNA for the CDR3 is TGTGCCAGCAGTTTGGGACTAGTTGGGAATGAGCAGTTCTTC.

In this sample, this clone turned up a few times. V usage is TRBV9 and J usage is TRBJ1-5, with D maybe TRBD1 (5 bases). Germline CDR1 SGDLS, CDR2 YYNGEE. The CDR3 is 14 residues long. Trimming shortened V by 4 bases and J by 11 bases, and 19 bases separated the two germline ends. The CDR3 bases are TGTGCCAGCAGCCCGCGGGGCGGTCAATCAGCCCAGCATTTT. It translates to CASSPRGGQSAQHF.

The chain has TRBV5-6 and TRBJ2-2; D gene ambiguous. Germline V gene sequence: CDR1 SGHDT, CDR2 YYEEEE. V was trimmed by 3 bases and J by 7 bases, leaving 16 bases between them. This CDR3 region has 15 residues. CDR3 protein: CASSYFLYAGGELFF. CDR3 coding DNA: TGTGCCAGCAGCTATTTCCTCTATGCCGGCGGGGAGCTGTTTTTT.

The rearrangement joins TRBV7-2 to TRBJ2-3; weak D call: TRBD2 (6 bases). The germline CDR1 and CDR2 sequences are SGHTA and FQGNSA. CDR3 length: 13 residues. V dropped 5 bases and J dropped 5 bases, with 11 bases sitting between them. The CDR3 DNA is TGTGCCAGCAGCCTTACCGGGGGAGATACGCAGTATTTT. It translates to CASSLTGGDTQYF. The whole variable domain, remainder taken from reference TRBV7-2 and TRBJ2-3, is GAGVSQSPSNKVTEKGKDVELRCDPISGHTALYWYRQSLGQGLEFLIYFQGNSAPDKSGLPSDRFSAERTGGSVSTLTIQRTQQEDSAVYLCASSLTGGDTQYFGPGTRLTVL.

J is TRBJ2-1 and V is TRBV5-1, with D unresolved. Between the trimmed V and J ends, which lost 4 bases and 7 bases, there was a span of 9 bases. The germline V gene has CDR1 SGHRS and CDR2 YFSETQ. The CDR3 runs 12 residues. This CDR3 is CASSPVRNEQFF. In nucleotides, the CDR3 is TGCGCCAGCAGCCCGGTAAGAAATGAGCAGTTCTTC.

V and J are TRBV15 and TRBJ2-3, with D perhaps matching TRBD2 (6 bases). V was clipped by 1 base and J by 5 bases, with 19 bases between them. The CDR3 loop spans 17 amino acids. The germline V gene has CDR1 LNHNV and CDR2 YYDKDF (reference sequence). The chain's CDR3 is CATSRGGAGTVRDTQYF. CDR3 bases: TGTGCCACCAGCAGAGGCGGGGCAGGGACGGTTAGAGATACGCAGTATTTT.

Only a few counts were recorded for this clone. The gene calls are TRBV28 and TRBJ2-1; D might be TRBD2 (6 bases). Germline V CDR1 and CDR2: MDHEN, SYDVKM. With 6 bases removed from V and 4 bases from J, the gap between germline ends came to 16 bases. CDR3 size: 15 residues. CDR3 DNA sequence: TGTGCCAGCAGGGGAGGTGGCGCGGGTTACAATGAGCAGTTCTTC. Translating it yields CASRGGGAGYNEQFF.

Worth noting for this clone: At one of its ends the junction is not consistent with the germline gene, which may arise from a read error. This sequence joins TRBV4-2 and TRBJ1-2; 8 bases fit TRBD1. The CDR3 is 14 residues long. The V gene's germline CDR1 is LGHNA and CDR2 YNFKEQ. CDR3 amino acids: CASSRGQGPLQGLF. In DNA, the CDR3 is TGTGCCAGCAGTCGCGGACAGGGCCCGCTTCAAGGCCTCTTC.

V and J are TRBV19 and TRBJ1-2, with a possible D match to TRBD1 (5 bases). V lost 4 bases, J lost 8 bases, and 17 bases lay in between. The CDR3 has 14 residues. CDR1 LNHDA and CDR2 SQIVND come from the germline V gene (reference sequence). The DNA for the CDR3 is TGTGCCAGTAGTAGAGGCAGGGCAATCTACGGCTACACCTTC. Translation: CASSRGRAIYGYTF.

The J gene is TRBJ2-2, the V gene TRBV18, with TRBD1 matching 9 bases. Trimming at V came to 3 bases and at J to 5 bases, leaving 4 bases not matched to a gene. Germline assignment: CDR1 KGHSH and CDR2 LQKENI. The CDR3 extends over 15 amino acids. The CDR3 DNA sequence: TGTGCCAGCTCACCTCGACAGGGGGGAACCGGGGAGCTGTTTTTT. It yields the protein CASSPRQGGTGELFF.

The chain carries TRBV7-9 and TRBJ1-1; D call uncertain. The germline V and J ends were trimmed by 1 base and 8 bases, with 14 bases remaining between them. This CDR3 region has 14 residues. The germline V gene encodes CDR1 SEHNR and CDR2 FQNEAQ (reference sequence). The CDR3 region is CASSLVGRIVEAFF. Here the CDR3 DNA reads TGTGCCAGCAGCTTAGTGGGCAGGATTGTCGAAGCTTTCTTT.

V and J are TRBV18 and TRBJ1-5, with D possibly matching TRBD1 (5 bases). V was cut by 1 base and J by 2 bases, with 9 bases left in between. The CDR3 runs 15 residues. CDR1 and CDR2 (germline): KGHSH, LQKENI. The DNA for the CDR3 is TGTGCCAGCTCACCACAGGGGCGCGGCAATCAGCCCCAGCATTTT. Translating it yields CASSPQGRGNQPQHF. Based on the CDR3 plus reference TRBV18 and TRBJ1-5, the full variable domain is NAGVMQNPRHLVRRRGQEARLRCSPMKGHSHVYWYRQLPEEGLKFMVYLQKENIIDESGMPKERFSAEFPKEGPSILRIQQVVRGDSAAYFCASSPQGRGNQPQHFGDGTRLSIL.

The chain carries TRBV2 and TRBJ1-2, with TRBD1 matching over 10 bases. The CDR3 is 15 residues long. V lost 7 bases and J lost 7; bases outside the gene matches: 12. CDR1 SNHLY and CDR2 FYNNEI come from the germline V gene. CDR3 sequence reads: CASKTQSGTGVGYTF. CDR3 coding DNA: TGTGCCAGCAAAACTCAATCCGGGACAGGGGTTGGCTACACCTTC.